Following are 11 T cell receptor beta chains from one sample sequenced in a study of blood T cell repertoires in COVID-19. Here immunoSEQ multiplex PCR was the method, and the copy in TCRdb shows in-frame clones only, minus some. This sample has fewer than 350,000 clones, with approximately 91% found just once. Sequencing was carried out using PBMCs or T cells enriched from blood (not recorded which). These receptors were collected from a woman aged 25 to 39 who had been exposed to COVID-19.

The chain links TRBV27 to TRBJ2-5; TRBD2 aligns across 14 bases. After removal of 6 bases from V and 4 bases from J, the junction contained 13 bases not matched to a gene. The CDR3 contains 18 residues. Germline CDR1 reads MNHEY; CDR2 reads SMNVEV (reference sequence). This chain's CDR3 is CASSPRGTSGSRGETQYF. The CDR3 region has the DNA TGTGCCAGCAGCCCCCGTGGGACTAGCGGGAGTCGGGGAGAGACCCAGTACTTC.

The chain carries TRBV28 and TRBJ1-1; D is possibly TRBD1 (6 bases). Germline V gene sequence: CDR1 MDHEN, CDR2 SYDVKM. Trimming removed 6 bases at V and 7 bases at J, with 9 bases between. CDR3 length equals 11 residues. This CDR3 is CASRSGVEAFF. CDR3 nucleotide sequence: TGTGCCAGCAGATCAGGGGTTGAAGCTTTCTTT.

The chain couples TRBV5-1 to TRBJ1-1; the D is unclear. The CDR3 sequence is 14 residues long. Trimming cost V 0 bases and J 5 bases, with 11 bases left between them. From germline, CDR1 is SGHRS and CDR2 YFSETQ. The CDR3 spells CASSLGEAWTEAFF. The CDR3 nucleotides are TGCGCCAGCAGCTTGGGGGAGGCTTGGACTGAAGCTTTCTTT.

J is TRBJ1-1 and V is TRBV7-9; D unresolved. CDR3 size: 12 residues. The V end lost 3 bases, the J end lost 7 bases, and 9 bases lay between the germline ends. Looked up from germline, CDR1 is SEHNR and CDR2 is FQNEAQ (reference sequence). CDR3 sequence (DNA): TGTGCCAGCAGCTTGGAGGCTCTTGAAGCTTTCTTT. This sequence encodes CASSLEALEAFF.

CDR3 nucleotides: TGTGCCAGCAGGGCTACAGGGTACTCCTACAATGAGCAGTTCTTC. Amino acids: CASRATGYSYNEQFF. V usage is TRBV6-5 and J usage is TRBJ2-1; possibly TRBD1 for D (6 bases). The CDR3 covers 15 residues. Germline V gives CDR1 MNHEY, CDR2 SVGAGI. The germline V and J ends were trimmed by 6 bases and 0 bases, with 12 bases remaining between them.

The chain has TRBV28 and TRBJ1-5; D might be TRBD1 (5 bases). V lost 4 bases and J lost 0, with 10 bases in between. Germline CDR1 MDHEN, CDR2 SYDVKM. This CDR3 spans 15 amino acids. CDR3 nucleotide sequence: TGTGCCAGCAGTTACTTCAGGGATAGCAATCAGCCCCAGCATTTT. It is translated as CASSYFRDSNQPQHF.

The chain links TRBV28 to TRBJ1-6, with D unresolved. Looked up from germline, CDR1 is MDHEN and CDR2 is SYDVKM. V was pared by 4 bases and J by 7 bases, with 5 bases between. CDR3 length equals 12 residues. CDR3 sequence reads: CASSWPNSPLHF. CDR3 DNA: TGTGCCAGCAGTTGGCCGAATTCACCCCTCCACTTT.

This clone was observed once. The rearrangement links TRBV9 to TRBJ2-1; D may be TRBD2 (6 bases). The CDR3 is 18 amino acids. Trimming took 0 bases from V and 6 from J, leaving 22 bases between them. Germline assignment: CDR1 SGDLS and CDR2 YYNGEE. CDR3 nucleotide sequence: TGTGCCAGCAGCGTAGGGGCCTTTTCTAGCGTCTATGCCAATGAGCAGTTCTTC. Its protein is CASSVGAFSSVYANEQFF.

The chain links TRBV28 to TRBJ2-1; the D gene is possibly TRBD2 (5 bases). CDR1 is MDHEN and CDR2 is SYDVKM in the germline V gene. This CDR3 comprises 16 residues. The V end lost 4 bases, the J end lost 2 bases, and 15 bases lay between the germline ends. CDR3 protein: CASSSRSGPPYNEQFF. CDR3 in DNA: TGTGCCAGCAGTTCCCGAAGCGGACCACCCTACAATGAGCAGTTCTTC.

This clone has more than one count but fewer than ten. The rearrangement uses TRBV4-2 and TRBJ2-3, with a weak D call TRBD2 (6 bases). Germline V gene lookup returns CDR1 LGHNA and CDR2 YNFKEQ. This CDR3 spans 14 amino acids. V lost 7 bases, J lost 4 bases, and 15 bases lay in between. The CDR3 here is CASTSAGGSDTQYF. CDR3 sequence (DNA): TGTGCCAGCACCTCGGCTGGGGGGTCAGATACGCAGTATTTT.

This clone occurred a few times. J is TRBJ1-2 and V is TRBV23-1, with 9 bases that match TRBD1. TRBV23-1 is an ORF; its function is uncertain. CDR3 length equals 17 residues. With 0 bases clipped from V and 0 bases from J, the junction kept 5 bases outside the gene matches. The CDR3 nucleotides are TGCGCCAGCAGTCAATCTGAGGGACAGGGAGCTAACTATGGCTACACCTTC. It yields the protein CASSQSEGQGANYGYTF.